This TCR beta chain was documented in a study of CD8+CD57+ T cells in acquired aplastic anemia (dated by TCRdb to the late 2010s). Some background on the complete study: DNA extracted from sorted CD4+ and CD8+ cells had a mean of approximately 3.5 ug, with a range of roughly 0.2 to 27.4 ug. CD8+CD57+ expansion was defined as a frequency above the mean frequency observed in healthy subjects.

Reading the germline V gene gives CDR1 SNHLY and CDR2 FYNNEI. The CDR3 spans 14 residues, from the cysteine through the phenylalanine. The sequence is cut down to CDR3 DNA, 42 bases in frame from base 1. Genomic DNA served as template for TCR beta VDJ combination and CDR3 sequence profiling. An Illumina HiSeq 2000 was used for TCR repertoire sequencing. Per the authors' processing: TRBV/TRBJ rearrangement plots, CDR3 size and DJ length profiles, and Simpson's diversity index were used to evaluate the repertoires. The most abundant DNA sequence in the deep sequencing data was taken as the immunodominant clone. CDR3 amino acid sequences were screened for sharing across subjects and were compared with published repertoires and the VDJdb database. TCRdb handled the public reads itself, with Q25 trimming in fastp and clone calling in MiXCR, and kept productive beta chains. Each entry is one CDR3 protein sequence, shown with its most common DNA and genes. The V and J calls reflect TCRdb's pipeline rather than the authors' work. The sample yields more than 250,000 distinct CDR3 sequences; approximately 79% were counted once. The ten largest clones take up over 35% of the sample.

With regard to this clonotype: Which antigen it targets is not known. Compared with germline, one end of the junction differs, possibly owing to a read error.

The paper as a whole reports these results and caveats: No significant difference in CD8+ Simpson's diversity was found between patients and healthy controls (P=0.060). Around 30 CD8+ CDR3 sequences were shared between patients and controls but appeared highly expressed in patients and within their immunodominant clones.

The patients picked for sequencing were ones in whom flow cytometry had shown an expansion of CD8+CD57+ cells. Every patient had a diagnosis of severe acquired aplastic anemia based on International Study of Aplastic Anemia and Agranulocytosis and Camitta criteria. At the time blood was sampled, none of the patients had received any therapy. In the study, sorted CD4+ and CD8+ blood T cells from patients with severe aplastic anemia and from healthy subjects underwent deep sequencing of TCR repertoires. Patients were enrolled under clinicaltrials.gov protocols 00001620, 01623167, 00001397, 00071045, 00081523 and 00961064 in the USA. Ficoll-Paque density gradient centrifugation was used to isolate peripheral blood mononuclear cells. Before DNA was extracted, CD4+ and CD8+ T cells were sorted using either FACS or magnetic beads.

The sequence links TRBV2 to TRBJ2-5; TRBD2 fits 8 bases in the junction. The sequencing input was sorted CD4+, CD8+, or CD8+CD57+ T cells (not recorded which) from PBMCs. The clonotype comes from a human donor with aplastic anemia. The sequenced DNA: TGTGCCAGCGGGAGCGGGGGCACGCATGAGCACCAGTTTTTC. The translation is CASGSGGTHEHQFF. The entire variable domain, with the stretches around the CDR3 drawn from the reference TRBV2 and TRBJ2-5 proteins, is EPEVTQTPSHQVTQMGQEVILRCVPISNHLYFYWYRQILGQKVEFLVSFYNNEISEKSEIFDDQFSVERPDGSNFTLKIRSTKLEDSAMYFCASGSGGTHEHQFFGPGTRLLVL.